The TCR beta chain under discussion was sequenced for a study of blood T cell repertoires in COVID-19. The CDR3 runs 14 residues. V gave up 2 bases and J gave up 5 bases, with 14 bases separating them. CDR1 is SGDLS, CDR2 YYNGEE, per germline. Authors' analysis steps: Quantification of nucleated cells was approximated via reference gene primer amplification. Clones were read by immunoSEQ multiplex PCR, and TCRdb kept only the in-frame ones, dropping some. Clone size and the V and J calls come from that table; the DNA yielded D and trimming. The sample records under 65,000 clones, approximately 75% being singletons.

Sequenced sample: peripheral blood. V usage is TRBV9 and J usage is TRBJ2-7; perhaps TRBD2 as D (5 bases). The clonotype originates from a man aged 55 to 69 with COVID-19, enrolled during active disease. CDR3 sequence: CASSVSGEAHEQYF. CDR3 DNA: TGTGCCAGCAGCGTTTCCGGGGAAGCCCACGAGCAGTACTTC. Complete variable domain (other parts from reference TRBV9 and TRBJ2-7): DSGVTQTPKHLITATGQRVTLRCSPRSGDLSVYWYQQSLDQGLQFLIQYYNGEERAKGNILERFSAQQFPDLHSELNLSSLELGDSALYFCASSVSGEAHEQYFGPGTRLTVT.